The TCR beta chain under discussion was sequenced for a study of blood T cell repertoires in COVID-19. In the study overall: T cells, B-cell-depleted T cells, or PBMCs supplied cDNA or gDNA.

As originally analysed: Estimation of nucleated cell counts was performed using reference gene primer amplification. Measured with immunoSEQ multiplex PCR; TCRdb has only the in-frame clones, and not every one. For V, J and clone size, that table is used; D and trimming come from the DNA. The table includes over 150,000 clones, around 83% detected once. The receptor comes from a man between 40 and 49 years old with acute or convalescent COVID-19. Sequencing input: peripheral blood.

CDR3 DNA: TGTGCCAGCAGCGTACAGGGGGCGCAGGTTCTTGGCTACACCTTC. Translated: CASSVQGAQVLGYTF. V usage is TRBV7-9 and J usage is TRBJ1-2; 9 bases map to TRBD1. V gave up 5 bases and J gave up 7 bases; unmatched junction bases: 11. Germline loops: CDR1 SEHNR, CDR2 FQNEAQ (reference sequence). The CDR3 loop spans 15 amino acids.